This TCR beta chain was observed in a study of T cell changes during pregnancy in multiple sclerosis. Trimming cost V 1 base and J 2 bases, with 13 bases left between them. Per the germline V gene, CDR1 is SGHRS and CDR2 is YFSETQ. The CDR3 sequence is 16 residues long. The assay was immunoSEQ multiplex PCR, and TCRdb's table has in-frame clones only and misses some. The profile shows 75,000 to 80,000 clones, just under 95% of them singletons. The sequenced sample was peripheral blood, obtained in the second trimester of pregnancy. V is TRBV5-1 and J is TRBJ2-1; TRBD1 is a possible D gene (5 bases). The sequence derives from a female donor in good health, enrolled as a control in a pregnancy study. CDR3 in DNA: TGCGCCAGCAGCTTGCATAGGGGAACGCCCTACAATGAGCAGTTCTTC. Translating gives CASSLHRGTPYNEQFF.